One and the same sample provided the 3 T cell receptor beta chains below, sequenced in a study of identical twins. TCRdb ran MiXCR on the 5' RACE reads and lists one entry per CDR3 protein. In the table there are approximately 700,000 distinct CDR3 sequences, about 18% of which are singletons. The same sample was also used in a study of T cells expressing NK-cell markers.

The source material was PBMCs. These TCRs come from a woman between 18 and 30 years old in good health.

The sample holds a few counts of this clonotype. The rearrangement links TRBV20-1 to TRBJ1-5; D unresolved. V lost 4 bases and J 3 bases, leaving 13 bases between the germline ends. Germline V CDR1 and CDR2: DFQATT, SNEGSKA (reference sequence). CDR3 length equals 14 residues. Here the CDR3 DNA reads TGCAGTGCTACATCGGGAGGGTTCAATCAGCCCCAGCATTTT. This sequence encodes CSATSGGFNQPQHF.

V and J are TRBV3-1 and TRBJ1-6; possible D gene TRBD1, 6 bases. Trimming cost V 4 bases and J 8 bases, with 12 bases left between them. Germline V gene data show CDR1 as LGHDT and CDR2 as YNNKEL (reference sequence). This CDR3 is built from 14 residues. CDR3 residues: CASSRTAGDSPLHF. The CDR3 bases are TGTGCCAGCAGCCGGACAGCTGGGGATTCACCCCTCCACTTT.

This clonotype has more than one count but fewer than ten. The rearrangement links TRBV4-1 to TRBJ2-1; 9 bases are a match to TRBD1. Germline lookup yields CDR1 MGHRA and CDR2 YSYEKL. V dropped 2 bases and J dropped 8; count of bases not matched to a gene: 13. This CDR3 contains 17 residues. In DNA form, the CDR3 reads TGCGCCAGCAGCCAAAGCCCCCCTGGACAGGGGAGGGATGAGCAGTTCTTC. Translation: CASSQSPPGQGRDEQFF.